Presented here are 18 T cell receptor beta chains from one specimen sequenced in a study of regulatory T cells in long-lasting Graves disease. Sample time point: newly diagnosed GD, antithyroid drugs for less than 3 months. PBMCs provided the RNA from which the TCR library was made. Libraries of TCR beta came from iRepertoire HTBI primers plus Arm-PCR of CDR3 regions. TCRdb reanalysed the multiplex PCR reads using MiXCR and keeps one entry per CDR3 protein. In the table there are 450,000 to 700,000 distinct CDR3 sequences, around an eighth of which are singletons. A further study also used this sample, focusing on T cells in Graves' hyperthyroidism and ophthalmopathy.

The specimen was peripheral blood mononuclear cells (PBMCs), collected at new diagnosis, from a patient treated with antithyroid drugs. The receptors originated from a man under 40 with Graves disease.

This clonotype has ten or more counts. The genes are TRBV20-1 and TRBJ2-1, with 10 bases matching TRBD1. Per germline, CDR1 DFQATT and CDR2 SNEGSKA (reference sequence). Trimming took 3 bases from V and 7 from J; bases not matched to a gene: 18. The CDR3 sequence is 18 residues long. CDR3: CSASIRDRGFWTINEQFF. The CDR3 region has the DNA TGCAGTGCTAGTATCCGGGACAGGGGATTTTGGACTATAAATGAGCAGTTCTTC.

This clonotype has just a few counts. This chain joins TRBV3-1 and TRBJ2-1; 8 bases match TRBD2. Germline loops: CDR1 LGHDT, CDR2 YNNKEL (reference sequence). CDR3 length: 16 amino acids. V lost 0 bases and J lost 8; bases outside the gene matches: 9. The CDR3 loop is CASSQDRGLVGHEQFF. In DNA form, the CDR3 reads TGTGCCAGCAGCCAAGATCGGGGACTAGTGGGGCATGAGCAGTTCTTC.

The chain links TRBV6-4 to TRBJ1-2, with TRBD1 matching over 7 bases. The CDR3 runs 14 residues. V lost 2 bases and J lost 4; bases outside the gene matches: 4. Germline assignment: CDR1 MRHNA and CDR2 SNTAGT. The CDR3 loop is CASSDPGQLYGYTF. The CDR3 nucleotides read TGTGCCAGCAGTGACCCGGGACAGCTCTATGGCTACACCTTC.

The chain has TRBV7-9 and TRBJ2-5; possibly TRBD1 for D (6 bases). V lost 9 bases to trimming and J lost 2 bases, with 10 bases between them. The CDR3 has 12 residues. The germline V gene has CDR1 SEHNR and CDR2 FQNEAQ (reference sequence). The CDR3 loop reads CASRTAQETQYF. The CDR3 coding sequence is TGTGCCAGTCGGACAGCTCAAGAGACCCAGTACTTC. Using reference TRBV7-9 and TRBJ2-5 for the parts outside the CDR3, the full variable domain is DTGVSQNPRHKITKRGQNVTFRCDPISEHNRLYWYRQTLGQGPEFLTYFQNEAQLEKSRLLSDRFSAERPKGSFSTLEIQRTEQGDSAMYLCASRTAQETQYFGPGTRLLVL.

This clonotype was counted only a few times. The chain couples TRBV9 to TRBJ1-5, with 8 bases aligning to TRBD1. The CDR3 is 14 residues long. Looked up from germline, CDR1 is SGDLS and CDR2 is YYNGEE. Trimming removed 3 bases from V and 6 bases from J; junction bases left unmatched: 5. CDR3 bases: TGTGCCAGCAGCGAGACAGGGGACATTCAGCCCCAGCATTTT. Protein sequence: CASSETGDIQPQHF.

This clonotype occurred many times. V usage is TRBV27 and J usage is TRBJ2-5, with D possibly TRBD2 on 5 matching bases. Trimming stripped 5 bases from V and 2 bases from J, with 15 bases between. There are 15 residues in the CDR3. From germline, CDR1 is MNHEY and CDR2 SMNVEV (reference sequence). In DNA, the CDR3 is TGTGCCAGCAGTAGCGGATCGCGGCGGCAAGAGACCCAGTACTTC. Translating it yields CASSSGSRRQETQYF.

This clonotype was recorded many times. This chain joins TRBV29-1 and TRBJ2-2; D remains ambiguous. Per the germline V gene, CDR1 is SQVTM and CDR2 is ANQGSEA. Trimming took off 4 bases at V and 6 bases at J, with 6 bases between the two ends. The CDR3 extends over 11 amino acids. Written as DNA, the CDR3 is TGCAGCGTTGTAGAAGCCGGGGAGCTGTTTTTT. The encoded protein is CSVVEAGELFF.

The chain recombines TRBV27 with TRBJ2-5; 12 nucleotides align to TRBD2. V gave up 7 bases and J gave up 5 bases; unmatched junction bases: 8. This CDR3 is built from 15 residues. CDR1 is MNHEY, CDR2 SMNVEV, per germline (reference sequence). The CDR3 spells CASKVTSGSGETQYF. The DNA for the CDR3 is TGTGCCAGCAAAGTGACTAGCGGGAGTGGGGAGACCCAGTACTTC.

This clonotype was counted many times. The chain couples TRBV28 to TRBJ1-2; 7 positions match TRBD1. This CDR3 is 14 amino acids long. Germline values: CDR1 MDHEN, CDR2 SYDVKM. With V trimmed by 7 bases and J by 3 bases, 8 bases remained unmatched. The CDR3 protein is CASKPQGDDYGYTF. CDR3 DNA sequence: TGTGCCAGCAAGCCGCAGGGGGATGACTATGGCTACACCTTC.

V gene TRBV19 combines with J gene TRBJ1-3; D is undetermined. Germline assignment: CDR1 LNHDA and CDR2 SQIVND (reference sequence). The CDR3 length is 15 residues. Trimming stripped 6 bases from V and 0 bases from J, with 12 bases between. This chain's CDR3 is CASSSGPVSGNTIYF. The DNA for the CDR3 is TGTGCCAGTAGCTCAGGTCCGGTCTCTGGAAACACCATATATTTT. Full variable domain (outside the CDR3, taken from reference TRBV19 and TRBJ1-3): DGGITQSPKYLFRKEGQNVTLSCEQNLNHDAMYWYRQDPGQGLRLIYYSQIVNDFQKGDIAEGYSVSREKKESFPLTVTSAQKNPTAFYLCASSSGPVSGNTIYFGEGSWLTVV.

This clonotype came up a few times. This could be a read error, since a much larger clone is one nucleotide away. CDR3 DNA: TGTGCCAGCCGGGCGTCGAACACTGAAGCTTTCTTT. Translating it yields CASRASNTEAFF. The chain links TRBV2 to TRBJ1-1; D unclear. The CDR3 loop spans 12 amino acids. The V end lost 8 bases, the J end lost 1 base, and 8 bases lay between the germline ends. Germline V lookup: CDR1 SNHLY, CDR2 FYNNEI.

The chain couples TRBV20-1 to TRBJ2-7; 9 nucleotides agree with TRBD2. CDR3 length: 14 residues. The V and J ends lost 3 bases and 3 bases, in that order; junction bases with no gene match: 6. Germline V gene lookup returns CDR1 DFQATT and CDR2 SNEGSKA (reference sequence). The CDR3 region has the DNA TGCAGTGCTAGTTATAGCGGGAGCCACTACGAGCAGTACTTC. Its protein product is CSASYSGSHYEQYF.

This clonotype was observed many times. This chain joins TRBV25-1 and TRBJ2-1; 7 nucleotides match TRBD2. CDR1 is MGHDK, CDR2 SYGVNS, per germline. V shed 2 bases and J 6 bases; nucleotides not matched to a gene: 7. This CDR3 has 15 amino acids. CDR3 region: CASSEPRTRGNEQFF. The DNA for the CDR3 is TGTGCCAGCAGTGAACCGAGGACTAGGGGCAATGAGCAGTTCTTC.

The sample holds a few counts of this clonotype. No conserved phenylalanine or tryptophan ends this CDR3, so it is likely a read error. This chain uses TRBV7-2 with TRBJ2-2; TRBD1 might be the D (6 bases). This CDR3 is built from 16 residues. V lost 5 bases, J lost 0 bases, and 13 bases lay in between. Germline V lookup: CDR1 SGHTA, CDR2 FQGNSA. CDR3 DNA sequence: TGTGCCAGCAGCCGCTTGGGGACAACGAACACCGGGGAGCTGTTTCTT. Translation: CASSRLGTTNTGELFL.

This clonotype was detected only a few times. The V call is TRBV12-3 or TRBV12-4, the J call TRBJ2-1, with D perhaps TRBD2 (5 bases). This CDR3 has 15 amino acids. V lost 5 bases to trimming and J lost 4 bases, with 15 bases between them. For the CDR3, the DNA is TGTGCCAGCAGTGGCGTCGCGGGCACTTACAATGAGCAGTTCTTC. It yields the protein CASSGVAGTYNEQFF.

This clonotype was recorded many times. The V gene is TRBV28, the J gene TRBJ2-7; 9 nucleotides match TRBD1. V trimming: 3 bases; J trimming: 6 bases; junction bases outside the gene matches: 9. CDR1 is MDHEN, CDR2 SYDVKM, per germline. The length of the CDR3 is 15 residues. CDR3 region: CASSFGTRTGVEQYF. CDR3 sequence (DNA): TGTGCCAGCAGTTTTGGGACCAGGACAGGGGTCGAGCAGTACTTC.

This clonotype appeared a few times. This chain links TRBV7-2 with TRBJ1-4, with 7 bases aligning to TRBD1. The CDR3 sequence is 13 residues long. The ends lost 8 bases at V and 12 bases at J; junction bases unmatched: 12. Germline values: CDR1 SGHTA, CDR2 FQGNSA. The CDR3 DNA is TGTGCCAGCCACCCAGGGGGGGGTGGTGAACTGTTTTTT. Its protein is CASHPGGGGELFF.

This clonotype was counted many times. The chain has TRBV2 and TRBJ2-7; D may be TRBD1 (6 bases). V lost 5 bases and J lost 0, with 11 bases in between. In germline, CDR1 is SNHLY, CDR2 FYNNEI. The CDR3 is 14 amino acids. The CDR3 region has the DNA TGTGCCAGCAGTCGGCGACAGGACTCCTACGAGCAGTACTTC. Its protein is CASSRRQDSYEQYF. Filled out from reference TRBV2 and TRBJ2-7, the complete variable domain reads EPEVTQTPSHQVTQMGQEVILRCVPISNHLYFYWYRQILGQKVEFLVSFYNNEISEKSEIFDDQFSVERPDGSNFTLKIRSTKLEDSAMYFCASSRRQDSYEQYFGPGTRLTVT.